These 3 T cell receptor beta chains were sequenced from one sample in a study of T-cell memory formation after mild COVID-19. Using its own MiXCR run on the 5' RACE reads, TCRdb lists one record per CDR3 protein. The repertoire holds 70,000 to 100,000 distinct CDR3 sequences, with about 15% as singletons. Material for sequencing was PBMCs or a T cell subset sorted from them (not recorded which). The receptors stem from a man between 18 and 35 years old who had mild COVID-19 (a few samples of this study predate the infection). Cell type and time point are not known.

The chain employs TRBV7-6 and TRBJ2-6, with D perhaps TRBD2 (5 bases). Germline-derived CDR1 and CDR2 are SGHVS and FNYEAQ. This CDR3 is 16 amino acids long. V shed 0 bases and J shed 4 bases, with 10 bases lying between them. The CDR3 DNA reads as TGTGCCAGCAGCTTAGCGTGGGGAGCCGGGGCCAACGTCCTGACTTTC. Amino acid sequence: CASSLAWGAGANVLTF.

By share, this clonotype ranks as medium-sized. The chain is built from TRBV7-8 and TRBJ2-1; TRBD2 might be the D (5 bases). Between the trimmed V and J ends, which lost 5 bases and 5 bases, there was a span of 10 bases. The CDR3 has 13 amino acids. The germline V gene encodes CDR1 SGHVS and CDR2 FQNEAQ. This CDR3 is CASSPDSHNEQFF. The CDR3 nucleotides read TGTGCCAGCAGCCCGGACTCACACAATGAGCAGTTCTTC.

At least ten counts were recorded for this clonotype. V gene TRBV6-6 combines with J gene TRBJ1-1; D not resolved. This CDR3 has 13 amino acids. The germline V and J ends were trimmed by 2 bases and 7 bases, with 11 bases remaining between them. Germline assignment: CDR1 MNHNY and CDR2 SVGAGI (reference sequence). CDR3 amino acids: CASSYPVVGEAFF. CDR3 DNA sequence: TGTGCCAGCAGTTACCCGGTAGTTGGTGAAGCTTTCTTT.